In this sample, the clone carrying this T cell receptor (beta chain) turned up once. This entry belongs to a study of T cell changes during pregnancy in multiple sclerosis. Germline V gene sequence: CDR1 SNHLY, CDR2 FYNNEI. CDR3 length: 13 amino acids. The V and J ends lost 6 bases and 2 bases, in that order; junction bases with no gene match: 1. TCRdb keeps only in-frame clones here, not all; method: immunoSEQ multiplex PCR. The sample records 88,000 or so clones, about 91% being singletons. Sequencing used peripheral blood, obtained before pregnancy. The chain couples TRBV2 to TRBJ2-7, with 10 bases lining up with TRBD2. The sequence was obtained from a female donor with multiple sclerosis, enrolled in a pregnancy study. CDR3 nucleotides: TGTGCCAGCAGGCTAGCGGGGGCCTACGAGCAGTACTTC. Its translation: CASRLAGAYEQYF.